What follows describes a single T cell receptor beta chain. Its target is unknown. V was clipped by 4 bases and J by 6 bases, with 17 bases between them. The CDR3 runs 15 residues. Germline V gene sequence: CDR1 SGHNT, CDR2 YENEEA. The data belong to a study of cytotoxic CD8 clonotypes in ibrutinib-treated CLL. Study findings and constraints: Timing of sampling differed between sustained-remission and progressing patients. Baseline clonality was higher than in age-matched healthy donors and moved in step with circulating CD8+ T-cell counts.

Profiling relied on immunoSEQ multiplex PCR, and the TCRdb table lists in-frame clones only, not all of them. This table has over 120,000 clones, approximately 80% appearing once. The rearrangement links TRBV11-3 to TRBJ2-3, with D unclear. Source: PBMCs, taken after 36 months of ibrutinib treatment. The source of this sequence is a human donor with chronic lymphocytic leukemia. The CDR3 region has the DNA TGTGCCAGCAGCTACCCGTCGGAGTTAAGTGATACGCAGTATTTT. It encodes CASSYPSELSDTQYF. Together with reference TRBV11-3 and TRBJ2-3, the CDR3 gives the full variable domain: EAGVVQSPRYKIIEKKQPVAFWCNPISGHNTLYWYLQNLGQGPELLIRYENEEAVDDSQLPKDRFSAERLKGVDSTLKIQPAELGDSAVYLCASSYPSELSDTQYFGPGTRLTVL.